This TCR beta chain is drawn from a study of identical twins. This clonotype was detected a few times. Through template switching, a universal primer site was introduced, and the cDNA contained unique molecular identifiers. TCRdb recomputed calls from the 5' RACE reads with MiXCR, one row per CDR3 protein. The table records about 530,000 distinct CDR3 sequences, 12% to 15% of them present only once. The data were also submitted as part of a second study, on yellow fever vaccine responses in identical twins.

The sequence was obtained from a woman between 18 and 30 years old in good health. Source material: CD4+ T cells sorted from blood.

CDR3 in amino acids: CASSQRAGGLGKDTDTQYF. The CDR3 nucleotides are TGTGCCAGCAGCCAACGCGCGGGAGGACTAGGGAAAGACACAGATACGCAGTATTTT. The gene calls are TRBV3-1 and TRBJ2-3; 8 nucleotides align to TRBD2. The CDR3 contains 19 residues. Trimming cost V 2 bases and J 2 bases; bases outside gene matches: 15. Germline CDR1 reads LGHDT; CDR2 reads YNNKEL (reference sequence).